This TCR beta chain was captured by sequencing in a study of shared clonotypes between healthy human individuals. About the research overall: Each donor's CD4 naive and CD4 memory cells filled three plates apiece, CD8 naive two, and CD8 memory one.

Assay: immunoSEQ multiplex PCR; the TCRdb copy retains only in-frame clones and omits some. The table has just over 2,000,000 clones, approximately 94% seen once. Positive CCR7 selection of CD45RO-negative cells yielded the naive CD8 cells, and terminally differentiated effector memory CD45RA+ cells were excluded. None of the donors, who were healthy HIV-negative adults, had recently had acute infections or vaccinations. All donors were Caucasian adults living in Nashville, Tennessee. This clone appeared a few times. The same CDR3 can be traced to other DNA sequences in this sample. This clonotype originated in a man aged 18 to 30 in good health. What was sequenced was naive CD8+ T cells sorted from blood.

CDR3 in amino acids: CASSPRVGNQPQHF. The CDR3 DNA follows: TGTGCCAGCAGTCCACGCGTGGGCAATCAGCCCCAGCATTTT. V gene TRBV28 combines with J gene TRBJ1-5; no clear D. Germline loops: CDR1 MDHEN, CDR2 SYDVKM. V lost 5 bases and J lost 2, with 10 bases in between. The CDR3 is 14 amino acids.